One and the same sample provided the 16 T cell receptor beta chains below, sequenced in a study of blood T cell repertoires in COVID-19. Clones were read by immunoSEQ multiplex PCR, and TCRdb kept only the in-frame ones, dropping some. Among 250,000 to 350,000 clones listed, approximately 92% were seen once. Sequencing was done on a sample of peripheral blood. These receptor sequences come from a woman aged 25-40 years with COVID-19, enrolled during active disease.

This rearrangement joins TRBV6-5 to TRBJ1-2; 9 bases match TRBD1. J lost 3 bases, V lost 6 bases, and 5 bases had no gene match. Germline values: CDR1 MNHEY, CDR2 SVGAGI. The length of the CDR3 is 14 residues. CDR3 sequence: CASSQQGAYYGYTF. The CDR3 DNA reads TGTGCCAGCAGCCAACAGGGGGCGTACTATGGCTACACCTTC.

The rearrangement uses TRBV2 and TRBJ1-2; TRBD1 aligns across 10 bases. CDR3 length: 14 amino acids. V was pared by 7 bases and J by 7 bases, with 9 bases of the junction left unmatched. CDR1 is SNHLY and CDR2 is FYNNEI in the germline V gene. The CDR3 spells CASNVDRGRIGYTF. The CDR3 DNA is TGTGCCAGCAATGTTGACAGGGGGCGGATTGGCTACACCTTC.

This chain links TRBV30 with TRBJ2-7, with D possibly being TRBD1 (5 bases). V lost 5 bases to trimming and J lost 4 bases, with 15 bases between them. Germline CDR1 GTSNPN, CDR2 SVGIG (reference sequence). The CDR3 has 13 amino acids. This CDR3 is CAWRLTSGYEQYF. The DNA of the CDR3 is TGTGCCTGGCGCCTCACATCAGGGTACGAGCAGTACTTC.

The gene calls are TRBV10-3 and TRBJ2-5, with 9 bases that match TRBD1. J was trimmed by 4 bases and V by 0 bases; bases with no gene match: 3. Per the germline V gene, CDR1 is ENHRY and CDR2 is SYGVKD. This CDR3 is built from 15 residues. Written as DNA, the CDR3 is TGTGCCATCAGTGAGTCGGGACAGGGAGTAGAGACCCAGTACTTC. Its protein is CAISESGQGVETQYF.

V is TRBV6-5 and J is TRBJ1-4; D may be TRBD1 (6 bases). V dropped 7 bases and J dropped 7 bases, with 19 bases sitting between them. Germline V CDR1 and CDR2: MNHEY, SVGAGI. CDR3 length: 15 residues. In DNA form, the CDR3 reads TGTGCCAGCAAGGATGTGGGGGGGCGGGTTGAAAAACTGTTTTTT. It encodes CASKDVGGRVEKLFF.

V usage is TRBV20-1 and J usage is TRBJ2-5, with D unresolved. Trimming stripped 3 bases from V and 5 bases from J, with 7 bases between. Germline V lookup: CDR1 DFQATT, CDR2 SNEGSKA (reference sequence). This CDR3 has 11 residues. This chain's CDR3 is CSASGVETQYF. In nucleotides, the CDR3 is TGCAGTGCTAGTGGCGTCGAGACCCAGTACTTC.

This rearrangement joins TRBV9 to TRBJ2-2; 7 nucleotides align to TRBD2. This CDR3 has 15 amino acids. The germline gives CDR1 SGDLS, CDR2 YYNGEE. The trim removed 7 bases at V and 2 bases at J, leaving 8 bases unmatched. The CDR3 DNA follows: TGTGCCAGCCGTTCAGGAGCGGGAAACACCGGGGAGCTGTTTTTT. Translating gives CASRSGAGNTGELFF.

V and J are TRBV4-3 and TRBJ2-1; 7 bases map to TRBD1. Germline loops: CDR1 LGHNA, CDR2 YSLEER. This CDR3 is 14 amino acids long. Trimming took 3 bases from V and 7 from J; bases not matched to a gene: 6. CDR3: CASSHEQGWNEQFF. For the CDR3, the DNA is TGCGCCAGCAGCCATGAACAGGGGTGGAATGAGCAGTTCTTC.

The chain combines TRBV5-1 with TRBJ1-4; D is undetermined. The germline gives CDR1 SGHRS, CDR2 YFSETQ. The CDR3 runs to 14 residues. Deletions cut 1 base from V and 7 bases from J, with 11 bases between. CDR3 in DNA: TGCGCCAGCAGCTTGACCCCCGTGAGTGAAAAACTGTTTTTT. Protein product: CASSLTPVSEKLFF.

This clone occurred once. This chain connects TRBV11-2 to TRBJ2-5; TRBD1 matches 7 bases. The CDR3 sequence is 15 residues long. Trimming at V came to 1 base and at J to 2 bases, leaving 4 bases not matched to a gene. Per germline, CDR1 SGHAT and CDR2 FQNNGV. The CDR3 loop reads CASSLARGQQETQYF. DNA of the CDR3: TGTGCCAGCAGCTTAGCACGGGGACAGCAAGAGACCCAGTACTTC. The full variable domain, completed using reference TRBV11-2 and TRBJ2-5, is EAGVAQSPRYKIIEKRQSVAFWCNPISGHATLYWYQQILGQGPKLLIQFQNNGVVDDSQLPKDRFSAERLKGVDSTLKIQPAKLEDSAVYLCASSLARGQQETQYFGPGTRLLVL.

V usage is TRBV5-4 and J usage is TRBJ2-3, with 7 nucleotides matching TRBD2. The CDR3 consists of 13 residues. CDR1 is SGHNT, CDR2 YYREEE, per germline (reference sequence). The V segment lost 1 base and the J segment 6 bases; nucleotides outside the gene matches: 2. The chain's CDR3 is CASSLLRGDTQYF. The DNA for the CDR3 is TGTGCCAGCAGCTTGTTGCGGGGGGATACGCAGTATTTT.

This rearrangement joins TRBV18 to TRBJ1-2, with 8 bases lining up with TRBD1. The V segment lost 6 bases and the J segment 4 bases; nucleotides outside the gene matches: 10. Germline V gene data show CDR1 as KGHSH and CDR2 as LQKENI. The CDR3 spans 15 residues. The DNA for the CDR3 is TGTGCCAGCTCGCCGGCAGGGGGCCTTTTCTATGGCTACACCTTC. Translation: CASSPAGGLFYGYTF.

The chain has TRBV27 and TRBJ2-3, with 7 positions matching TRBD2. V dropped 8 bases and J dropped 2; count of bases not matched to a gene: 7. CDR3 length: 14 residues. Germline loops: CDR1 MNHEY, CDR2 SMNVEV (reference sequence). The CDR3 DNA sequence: TGTGCCAGCCGGGGGGTAGCGGCCACAGATACGCAGTATTTT. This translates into CASRGVAATDTQYF.

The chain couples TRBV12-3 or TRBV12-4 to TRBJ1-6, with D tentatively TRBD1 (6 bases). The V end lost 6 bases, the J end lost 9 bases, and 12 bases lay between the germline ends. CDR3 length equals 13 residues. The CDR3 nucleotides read TGTGCCAGCAGAGGGGGGGGCAGTTCACCCCTCCACTTT. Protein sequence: CASRGGGSSPLHF.

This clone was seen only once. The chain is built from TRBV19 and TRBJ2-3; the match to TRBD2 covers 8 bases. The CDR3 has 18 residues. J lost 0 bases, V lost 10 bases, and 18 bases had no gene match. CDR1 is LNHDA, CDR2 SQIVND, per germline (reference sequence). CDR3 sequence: CATRDPGGRLMSTDTQYF. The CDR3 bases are TGTGCCACCCGGGATCCGGGAGGGCGCCTGATGAGCACAGATACGCAGTATTTT.

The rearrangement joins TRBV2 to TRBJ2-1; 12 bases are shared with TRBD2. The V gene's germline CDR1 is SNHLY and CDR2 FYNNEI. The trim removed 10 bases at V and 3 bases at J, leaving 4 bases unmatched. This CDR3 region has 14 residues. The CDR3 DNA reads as TGTGCCACTGGGGGACTAGCGGGCTACAATGAGCAGTTCTTC. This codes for CATGGLAGYNEQFF.